This T cell receptor (beta chain) is drawn from a study of OX40 agonist ivuxolimab in advanced cancers. Study overall: Dose-escalation patients had hepatocellular carcinoma, melanoma, renal cell or head and neck cancer. Partial responses occurred in Three dose-escalation patients, one with hepatocellular carcinoma and two with cutaneous melanoma.

With regard to this clone: Its antigen remains unknown.

The investigators sampled blood at baseline, at cycle 4 day 1, and at cycle 7 day 1. Study observations and caveats: Individuals who were partial responders at 0.1-3.0 mg/kg had clonal expansion that ranked among the lowest.

This CDR3 is built from 11 residues. The V end was cut by 7 bases, the J end by 6 bases, with 9 bases between. The germline V gene encodes CDR1 MDHEN and CDR2 SYDVKM. Profiled with immunoSEQ multiplex PCR; TCRdb holds only in-frame clones, not every one. The data show tens of thousands of clones, about 91% seen once. The V gene is TRBV28, the J gene TRBJ1-1; unclear D gene. This sequence was found in an adult with an advanced solid tumor such as melanoma, head and neck, liver or kidney cancer. The sample in question was CD4+ or CD8+ T cells sorted from blood, obtained in a trial of the OX40 agonist ivuxolimab. The CDR3 region has the DNA TGTGCCAGCACCACTTCTTCTGAAGCTTTCTTT. Amino acid sequence: CASTTSSEAFF.